Listed below are T cell receptor beta chains from one sample, sequenced in a study of cytomegalovirus exposure and HLA in healthy donors. Measured with immunoSEQ multiplex PCR; TCRdb has only the in-frame clones, and not every one. The sample consists of approximately 100,000 clones, about 80% of them appearing once. Sample: PBMCs. These receptors came from a woman in her 50s in good health and CMV-seropositive. CDR3s include the opening cysteine and the closing phenylalanine or tryptophan. D genes are given only for firm matches. Expanded clones get a size class; other rows say once, few or many, or leave the size out.

abundance: -; v_gene: TRBV21-1; d_gene: -; j_gene: TRBJ2-1; CDR3aa: CASSGTSGRSYNEQFF; CDR3nt: TGTGCCAGCAGCGGGACTAGCGGGAGGTCCTACAATGAGCAGTTCTTC
abundance: few; v_gene: TRBV5-1; d_gene: -; j_gene: TRBJ2-7; CDR3aa: CASSLGHPYEQYF; CDR3nt: TGCGCCAGCAGCTTGGGACACCCATACGAGCAGTACTTC
abundance: -; v_gene: TRBV2; d_gene: -; j_gene: TRBJ2-7; CDR3aa: CASSEDEYEQYF; CDR3nt: TGTGCCAGCAGTGAAGATGAGTACGAGCAGTACTTC
abundance: -; v_gene: TRBV29-1; d_gene: -; j_gene: TRBJ2-4; CDR3aa: CSVEAAKNSQYF; CDR3nt: TGCAGCGTTGAAGCGGCGAAAAACAGTCAGTACTTC
abundance: -; v_gene: TRBV15; d_gene: TRBD2; j_gene: TRBJ2-7; CDR3aa: CATSDGLAGGQRDEQYF; CDR3nt: TGTGCCACCAGCGACGGCCTAGCGGGAGGCCAGCGGGACGAGCAGTACTTC
abundance: -; v_gene: TRBV7-9; d_gene: TRBD2; j_gene: TRBJ2-1; CDR3aa: CSSSPTGTSAFDEQFF; CDR3nt: TGTTCCAGCAGCCCGACCGGGACTAGCGCCTTCGATGAGCAGTTCTTC
abundance: -; v_gene: TRBV10-3; d_gene: -; j_gene: TRBJ2-6; CDR3aa: CAISDRELTLSGANVLTF; CDR3nt: TGTGCCATCAGTGATCGGGAGCTCACGCTCTCTGGGGCCAACGTCCTGACTTTC
abundance: -; v_gene: TRBV7-9; d_gene: TRBD2; j_gene: TRBJ2-3; CDR3aa: CSSSLEAGSTDTQYF; CDR3nt: TGTTCCAGCAGCTTAGAAGCGGGGAGCACAGATACGCAGTATTTT
abundance: -; v_gene: TRBV19; d_gene: -; j_gene: TRBJ2-6; CDR3aa: CASREASGANGLTF; CDR3nt: TGTGCCAGTCGAGAGGCCTCTGGGGCCAACGGCCTGACTTTC
abundance: -; v_gene: TRBV27; d_gene: -; j_gene: TRBJ2-1; CDR3aa: CASTGGGNEQFF; CDR3nt: TGTGCCAGCACGGGGGGCGGAAATGAGCAGTTCTTC
abundance: -; v_gene: TRBV10-3; d_gene: -; j_gene: TRBJ2-3; CDR3aa: CAIASGEFTDTQYF; CDR3nt: TGTGCCATCGCTTCGGGGGAGTTCACAGATACGCAGTATTTT
abundance: -; v_gene: TRBV19; d_gene: TRBD1; j_gene: TRBJ2-3; CDR3aa: CASRPGQGFTDTQYF; CDR3nt: TGTGCCAGTCGACCGGGACAGGGGTTCACAGATACGCAGTATTTT
abundance: -; v_gene: TRBV2; d_gene: -; j_gene: TRBJ1-2; CDR3aa: CASSDRGIKGYTF; CDR3nt: TGTGCCAGCAGTGATCGAGGGATTAAGGGCTACACCTTC
abundance: -; v_gene: TRBV9; d_gene: TRBD1; j_gene: TRBJ1-2; CDR3aa: CASSGRNRGDYGYTF; CDR3nt: TGTGCCAGCAGCGGTAGAAACAGGGGCGACTATGGCTACACCTTC
abundance: -; v_gene: TRBV27; d_gene: -; j_gene: TRBJ2-7; CDR3aa: CASRPGTPSSYEQYF; CDR3nt: TGTGCCAGCAGACCCGGGACTCCGAGCTCCTACGAGCAGTACTTC
abundance: -; v_gene: TRBV6-5; d_gene: TRBD1; j_gene: TRBJ2-7; CDR3aa: CASSGGDRGWYEQYF; CDR3nt: TGTGCCAGCAGTGGCGGGGACAGGGGGTGGTACGAGCAGTACTTC
abundance: -; v_gene: TRBV11-1; d_gene: TRBD1; j_gene: TRBJ2-3; CDR3aa: CASSFRDRASTDTQYF; CDR3nt: TGTGCCAGCAGCTTCCGGGACAGGGCTAGCACAGATACGCAGTATTTT